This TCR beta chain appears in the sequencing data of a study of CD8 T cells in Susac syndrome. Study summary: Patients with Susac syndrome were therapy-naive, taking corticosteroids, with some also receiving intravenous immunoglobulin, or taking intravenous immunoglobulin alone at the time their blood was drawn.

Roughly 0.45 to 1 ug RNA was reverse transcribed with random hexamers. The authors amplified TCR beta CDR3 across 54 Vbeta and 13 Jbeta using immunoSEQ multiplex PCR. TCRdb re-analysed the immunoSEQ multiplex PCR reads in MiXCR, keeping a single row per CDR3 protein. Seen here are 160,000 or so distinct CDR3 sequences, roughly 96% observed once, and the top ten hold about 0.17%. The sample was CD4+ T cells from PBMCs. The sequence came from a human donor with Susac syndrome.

CDR3 loop: CASTETTGSSNEQFF. CDR3 nucleotide sequence: TGTGCCAGCACCGAAACTACGGGTTCGAGTAATGAGCAGTTCTTC. The chain combines TRBV2 with TRBJ2-1; D call uncertain. V dropped 7 bases and J dropped 7 bases, with 20 bases sitting between them. This CDR3 comprises 15 residues. From germline, CDR1 is SNHLY and CDR2 FYNNEI.